This record covers a single T cell receptor (beta chain). This entry comes from a study of blood T cell repertoires in COVID-19. Whole-study context: The United States, Italy and Spain provided the acute and convalescent COVID-19 samples. T cells, B-cell-depleted T cells, or PBMCs provided the cDNA or gDNA that served as material.

Trimming stripped 5 bases from V and 0 bases from J, with 11 bases between. This CDR3 is built from 14 residues. The V gene's germline CDR1 is SEHNR and CDR2 FQNEAQ (reference sequence). In the authors' methods: Quantification of nucleated cells was approximated via reference gene primer amplification. TCRdb's table, derived via immunoSEQ multiplex PCR, lists solely in-frame clones and lacks some. From that table come the V and J calls and clone size; the DNA was used to work out D and trimming. The sample consists of roughly 700,000 clones, 80% to 90% of them appearing once. The source is a woman aged 18-29 years with acute or convalescent COVID-19. The genes are TRBV7-9 and TRBJ2-7, with D uncertain. The sequencing input was peripheral blood. CDR3 bases: TGTGCCAGCAGCCTTCTGGCCCCCTCCTACGAGCAGTACTTC. Translation gives CASSLLAPSYEQYF.